This T cell receptor (beta chain) stems from a study of shared clonotypes between healthy human individuals. CDR3 length: 15 amino acids. V lost 5 bases to trimming and J lost 0 bases; unmatched junction nucleotides: 6. CDR1 is MNHEY and CDR2 is SVGAGI in the germline V gene. Study donors comprised healthy, HIV-negative adults devoid of recent acute infection or vaccination. A deep-level run was used for the assay. Produced via immunoSEQ multiplex PCR; TCRdb's table is partial and in-frame only. This sample has about 1.4 million clones, with roughly 95% found just once. The sample taken for sequencing was naive CD4+ T cells sorted from blood. Specified subset: CD45RA+ positively selected. The V gene is TRBV6-5, the J gene TRBJ1-1; 7 bases agree with TRBD1. This sequence was found in a young man in good health. CDR3 in DNA: TGTGCCAGCAGTACGACAGGGCCCATGAACACTGAAGCTTTCTTT. Translated, it gives CASSTTGPMNTEAFF.